Detailed here is one T cell receptor beta chain. By its share of the sample, this clonotype is medium-sized (0.01 to 0.1%). What antigen it recognizes has not been identified. Per-nucleotide qualities are absent, and no much larger clonotype sits a single base away. TCR beta repertoires were profiled from peripheral blood of approximately 13 young patients with multiple sclerosis to demonstrate the VDJtools post-analysis software. The multiple sclerosis patients were children and adolescents between roughly 6 and 16 years of age. The CDR3 contains 14 residues, cysteine and phenylalanine counted. Only the CDR3 region is kept as DNA, spanning 42 bases read in frame from base 1. Trimming takes 1 base off V and 0 bases off J; junction bases not matched to a gene: 0. From a lookup of the germline V gene, CDR1 and CDR2 are MNHNS and SASEGT. This specimen belongs to a study of post-analysis software for immune sequencing data (dated by TCRdb to the mid-2010s). In terms of the full investigation: Recorded disease courses included relapsing-remitting, secondary progressive and progressive-relapsing multiple sclerosis, with some patients lacking subtype annotation. The patient repertoires were compared against 11 previously published healthy control repertoires obtained from donors aged 6 to 25 years. A subset of samples was prepared in parallel using single-end sample barcoding, then pooled and co-amplified after Illumina adapter ligation. The study at large found these results: The multiple sclerosis patient group was slightly younger than the control group. Significantly higher frequencies in patients than in controls were found for a handful of TRBV segments, including TRBV5-6, TRBV5-1 and TRBV20-1. Direct clustering with F measure revealed strong co-clustering of samples prepared in the same batch, which led to a batch-effect correction. Compared with controls, multiple sclerosis patients had significantly lower normalized Chao1 diversity, a finding suggesting substantial peripheral T-cell clonal expansion.

Library method: PCR. TCRdb shows the sequencer as Illumina HiSeq 2500. Unique molecular identifiers were incorporated into TCR beta cDNA libraries to reduce PCR and sequencing biases. Per 1 to 10 million input T cells, 500,000 or so cDNA molecules were obtained, such that each molecule approximated one T cell. The patient libraries were prepared and sequenced with the same protocol used for the earlier healthy control dataset. Samples belonging to the same batch were prepared together, multiplexed and sequenced on a shared HiSeq lane. In the source study's methods: Raw barcoded reads were processed with MIGEC, and single-read molecular identifier groups were discarded before consensus assembly and CDR3 extraction. Clonotype tables were post-analysed with VDJtools, and diversity was normalized by down-sampling all datasets to the smallest sample size. Repertoire overlap clustering matched CDR3 amino acid but not nucleotide sequences to correct batch-related cross-sample contamination. TCRdb itself trimmed the public reads at Q25 with fastp, ran MiXCR and retained productive beta chains. Rows merge per CDR3 protein into single entries with the most common DNA and genes. TCRdb, not the original authors, processed these V and J calls. The sample table lists under 650,000 distinct CDR3 sequences, about 44% of them with a count of one. The ten largest clones add up to around 1.7% of the sample.

The clonotype comes from a girl aged 10-17 years with multiple sclerosis. The V and J genes are TRBV6-1 and TRBJ2-7; a stretch of 7 junction bases matches TRBD1. The sequenced sample was blood. The nucleotide sequence is TGTGCCAGCAGTGAAGGGGACAGCTCCTACGAGCAGTACTTC. Its protein product is CASSEGDSSYEQYF.